These 16 T cell receptor beta chains came from one sample sequenced in a study of cytomegalovirus exposure and HLA in healthy donors (dated by TCRdb to about 2017). The method behind the library was the immunoSEQ multiplex PCR assay. For the multiplex PCR, a mixture combining 60 forward primers for TCR Vbeta segments and 13 reverse primers for TCR Jbeta segments was used. TCRdb holds this immuneACCESS table with in-frame rearrangements only. Some clones are missing; in checked studies, unresolved V genes explain under half, and the rest has no known cause. The sample table records roughly 150,000 clones; roughly 75% of these occur just once. 11% of the sample comes from the top ten. The sequencing input was PBMCs. The receptors here all came from a man aged 18 to 30 in good health and CMV-seropositive.

This clone has only one observation. The chain is built from TRBV16 and TRBJ2-3, with D tentatively TRBD1 (6 bases). Germline values: CDR1 KGHSY, CDR2 FQNENV. This CDR3 comprises 14 residues. The V end lost 3 bases, the J end lost 3 bases, and 10 bases lay between the germline ends. For the CDR3, the DNA is TGTGCCAGCAGCCAGGGGGCAATGACAGATACGCAGTATTTT. This sequence encodes CASSQGAMTDTQYF.

The rearrangement uses TRBV30 and TRBJ2-7; 9 bases line up with TRBD1. Per germline, CDR1 GTSNPN and CDR2 SVGIG (reference sequence). Trimming cost V 4 bases and J 5 bases; bases outside gene matches: 12. CDR3 length equals 15 residues. DNA for the CDR3: TGTGCCTGGACTGACCCGGGACAGGGTCACGACGAGCAGTACTTC. Protein product: CAWTDPGQGHDEQYF.

The CDR3 is CASSRLATGTDTQYF. DNA of the CDR3: TGTGCCAGCAGTAGACTAGCTACAGGCACAGATACGCAGTATTTT. V usage is TRBV6-5 and J usage is TRBJ2-3; 7 nucleotides agree with TRBD2. Looked up from germline, CDR1 is MNHEY and CDR2 is SVGAGI. The CDR3 has 15 amino acids. V was clipped by 5 bases and J by 1 base; unmatched bases: 6.

The chain combines TRBV5-4 with TRBJ2-1; the D is unclear. Looked up from germline, CDR1 is SGHNT and CDR2 is YYREEE (reference sequence). The CDR3 is 12 amino acids. Trimming left V 0 bases short and J 7 bases short, with 5 bases between. The CDR3 loop reads CASSLDNNEQFF. The CDR3, as DNA: TGTGCCAGCAGCTTGGACAATAATGAGCAGTTCTTC.

The V and J genes are TRBV6-1 and TRBJ2-2; 8 bases align to TRBD1. V trimming: 4 bases; J trimming: 3 bases; junction bases outside the gene matches: 4. The CDR3 contains 15 residues. Germline lookup yields CDR1 MNHNS and CDR2 SASEGT. As DNA, the CDR3 is TGTGCCAGCAGTGGGCAGGGGGCCTACACCGGGGAGCTGTTTTTT. As protein: CASSGQGAYTGELFF.

V usage is TRBV7-9 and J usage is TRBJ1-1; D might be TRBD1 (6 bases). This CDR3 has 16 residues. The germline CDR1 and CDR2 sequences are SEHNR and FQNEAQ (reference sequence). Trimming left V 6 bases short and J 3 bases short, with 20 bases between. CDR3 sequence (DNA): TGTGCCAGCAGTCGCCCCCGAGGGGGACCCGACACTGAAGCTTTCTTT. Translating it yields CASSRPRGGPDTEAFF.

The gene calls are TRBV6-1 and TRBJ2-1; unclear D gene. V gave up 4 bases and J gave up 9 bases, with 4 bases separating them. Germline V gene sequence: CDR1 MNHNS, CDR2 SASEGT. This CDR3 has 10 residues. The CDR3 is CASSVSEQFF. CDR3 DNA: TGTGCCAGCAGTGTCTCTGAGCAGTTCTTC.

V and J are TRBV2 and TRBJ2-3; TRBD1 is a possible D gene (5 bases). The germline V gene encodes CDR1 SNHLY and CDR2 FYNNEI. The germline V and J ends were trimmed by 8 bases and 4 bases, with 13 bases remaining between them. The CDR3 has 13 residues. The CDR3 nucleotides are TGTGCCAGCGGCGACAGCCCCCCAGATACGCAGTATTTT. This translates into CASGDSPPDTQYF.

V gene TRBV7-3 combines with J gene TRBJ2-7, with 7 bases that match TRBD1. Germline V lookup: CDR1 SGHTA, CDR2 FQGTGA. V trimming: 5 bases; J trimming: 13 bases; junction bases outside the gene matches: 17. The CDR3 extends over 14 amino acids. CDR3 sequence (DNA): TGTGCCAGCAGCCAGATTTACGAGACAGGGTTATCCTACTTC. Its translation is CASSQIYETGLSYF.

The chain recombines TRBV5-4 with TRBJ2-5; 7 nucleotides agree with TRBD1. The V gene end was trimmed by 4 bases and the J gene end by 3 bases; junction bases not matched to a gene: 9. Germline CDR1 and CDR2: SGHNT and YYREEE (reference sequence). The CDR3 consists of 15 residues. CDR3 DNA sequence: TGTGCCAGCAGCAAAACCTCCGGGACAGAAGAGACCCAGTACTTC. Translating it yields CASSKTSGTEETQYF.

The J gene is TRBJ1-2, the V gene TRBV6-1, with TRBD1 matching 7 bases. The germline gives CDR1 MNHNS, CDR2 SASEGT. This CDR3 comprises 13 residues. After removal of 6 bases from V and 5 bases from J, the junction contained 6 bases not matched to a gene. The CDR3 sequence is CASRPIQGYGYTF. CDR3 coding DNA: TGTGCCAGCAGGCCAATACAGGGGTATGGCTACACCTTC.

This chain links TRBV10-2 with TRBJ2-7; 7 nucleotides agree with TRBD2. CDR3 length: 16 residues. V shed 6 bases and J 0 bases; nucleotides not matched to a gene: 11. Germline V gene sequence: CDR1 WSHSY, CDR2 SAAADI. This chain's CDR3 is CASRGGLVADSYEQYF. DNA of the CDR3: TGCGCCAGCAGGGGGGGGTTGGTAGCGGACTCCTACGAGCAGTACTTC.

The rearrangement joins TRBV11-2 to TRBJ2-7; 7 positions agree with TRBD1. The CDR3 has 14 amino acids. Trimming at V came to 0 bases and at J to 2 bases, leaving 1 base not matched to a gene. The germline CDR1 and CDR2 sequences are SGHAT and FQNNGV. The CDR3 sequence is CASSLETGTYEQYF. The CDR3 DNA reads TGTGCCAGCAGCTTAGAGACAGGGACCTACGAGCAGTACTTC.

This sequence joins TRBV5-1 and TRBJ2-1, with 8 bases identical to TRBD2. V shed 2 bases, J shed 1 base, and the junction held 2 bases outside the gene matches. Germline V gene lookup returns CDR1 SGHRS and CDR2 YFSETQ. The CDR3 has 15 residues. The chain's CDR3 is CASSLSGSSYNEQFF. The DNA for the CDR3 is TGCGCCAGCAGCTTAAGCGGGAGTTCCTACAATGAGCAGTTCTTC.

This rearrangement joins TRBV4-1 to TRBJ1-5; D gene ambiguous. Germline loops: CDR1 MGHRA, CDR2 YSYEKL. The CDR3 sequence is 15 residues long. V lost 6 bases, J lost 1 base, and 13 bases lay in between. The CDR3 DNA reads as TGCGCCAGCAGACCCGGACTTAGGAGCAATCAGCCCCAGCATTTT. It translates to CASRPGLRSNQPQHF.

The chain joins TRBV7-9 to TRBJ2-1; TRBD2 matches 14 bases. Per germline, CDR1 SEHNR and CDR2 FQNEAQ (reference sequence). The CDR3 totals 18 residues. The V and J ends lost 6 bases and 8 bases, in that order; junction bases with no gene match: 15. The CDR3 protein is CASSNRKPGLAGVYEQFF. In DNA, the CDR3 is TGTGCCAGCAGTAACCGCAAACCGGGACTAGCGGGAGTATATGAGCAGTTCTTC.